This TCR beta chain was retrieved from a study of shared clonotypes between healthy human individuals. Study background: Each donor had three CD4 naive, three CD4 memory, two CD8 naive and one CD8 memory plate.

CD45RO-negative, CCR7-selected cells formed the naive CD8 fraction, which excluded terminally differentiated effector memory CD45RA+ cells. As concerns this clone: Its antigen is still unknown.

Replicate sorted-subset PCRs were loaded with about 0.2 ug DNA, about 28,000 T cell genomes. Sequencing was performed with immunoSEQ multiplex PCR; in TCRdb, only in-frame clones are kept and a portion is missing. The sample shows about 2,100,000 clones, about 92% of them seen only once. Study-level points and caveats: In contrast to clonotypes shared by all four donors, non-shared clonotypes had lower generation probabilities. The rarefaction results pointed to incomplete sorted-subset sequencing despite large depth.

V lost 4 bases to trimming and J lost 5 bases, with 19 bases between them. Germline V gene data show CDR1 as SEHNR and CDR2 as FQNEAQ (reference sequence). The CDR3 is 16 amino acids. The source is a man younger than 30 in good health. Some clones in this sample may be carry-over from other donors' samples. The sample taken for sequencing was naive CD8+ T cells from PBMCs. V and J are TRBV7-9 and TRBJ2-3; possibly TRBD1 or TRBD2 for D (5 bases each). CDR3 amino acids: CASSWDRALGGDTQYF. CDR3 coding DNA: TGTGCCAGCAGCTGGGACCGGGCTTTAGGTGGAGATACGCAGTATTTT. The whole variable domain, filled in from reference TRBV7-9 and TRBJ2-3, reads DTGVSQNPRHKITKRGQNVTFRCDPISEHNRLYWYRQTLGQGPEFLTYFQNEAQLEKSRLLSDRFSAERPKGSFSTLEIQRTEQGDSAMYLCASSWDRALGGDTQYFGPGTRLTVL.